This T cell receptor beta chain was documented in a study of shared T cell receptors in the human thymus. Repertoires were generated with immunoSEQ multiplex PCR, while TCRdb's copy carries only in-frame clones and drops some. The sample contains about 540,000 clones, approximately 80% of which appear only once. This CDR3 has 18 amino acids. V trimming: 1 base; J trimming: 9 bases; junction bases outside the gene matches: 15. Germline V gene sequence: CDR1 LGHNT, CDR2 FRNRAP. This sample was shared with a second study, whose subject was human thymus T cells.

This clonotype was sampled from a boy under two years old with a congenital heart defect. Sequencing was performed on thymocytes. The chain combines TRBV12-5 with TRBJ2-1; 10 nucleotides match TRBD2. The CDR3 region is CASGLAPGGLAGAGEQFF. The CDR3 DNA reads TGTGCTAGTGGTTTGGCCCCCGGGGGTCTAGCGGGAGCGGGTGAGCAGTTCTTC.